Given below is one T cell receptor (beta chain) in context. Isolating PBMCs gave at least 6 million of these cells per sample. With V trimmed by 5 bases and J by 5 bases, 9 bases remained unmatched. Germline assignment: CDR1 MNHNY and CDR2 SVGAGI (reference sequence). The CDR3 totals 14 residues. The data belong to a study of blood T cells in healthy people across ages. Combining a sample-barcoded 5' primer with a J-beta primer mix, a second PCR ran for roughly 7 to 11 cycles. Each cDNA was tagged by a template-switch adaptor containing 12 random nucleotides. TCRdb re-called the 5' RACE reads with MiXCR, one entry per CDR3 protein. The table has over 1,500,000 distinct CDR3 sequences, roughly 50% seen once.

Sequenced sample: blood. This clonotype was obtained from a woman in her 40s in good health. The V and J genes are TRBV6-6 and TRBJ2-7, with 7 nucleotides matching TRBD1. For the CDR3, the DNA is TGTGCCAGCAGTGCCCCGGGACAGTCCAACGAGCAGTACTTC. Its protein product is CASSAPGQSNEQYF.